The clone carrying this T cell receptor beta chain occurred many times. Its specificity is unknown. Germline loops: CDR1 SGHTA, CDR2 FQGNSA. This CDR3 has 15 residues. The V gene lost 5 bases and the J gene lost 0 bases, with 13 bases spanning the gap. This sample was included in a study of T cell repertoires in cytomegalovirus infection. TCRdb recomputed calls from the reads with MiXCR, one row per CDR3 protein. The sample records about 700,000 distinct CDR3 sequences, around 30% being singletons. Sequencing was performed on cultured PBMCs, taken from culture after CMV antigen stimulation. The chain joins TRBV7-2 to TRBJ1-2; D is ambiguous. The TCR originated in a human donor in good health (CMV status not recorded). Some clones in this sample may be carry-over from other donors' samples. CDR3 DNA sequence: TGTGCCAGCAGCCCACGGTTGGGCACTAACTATGGCTACACCTTC. Protein product: CASSPRLGTNYGYTF.